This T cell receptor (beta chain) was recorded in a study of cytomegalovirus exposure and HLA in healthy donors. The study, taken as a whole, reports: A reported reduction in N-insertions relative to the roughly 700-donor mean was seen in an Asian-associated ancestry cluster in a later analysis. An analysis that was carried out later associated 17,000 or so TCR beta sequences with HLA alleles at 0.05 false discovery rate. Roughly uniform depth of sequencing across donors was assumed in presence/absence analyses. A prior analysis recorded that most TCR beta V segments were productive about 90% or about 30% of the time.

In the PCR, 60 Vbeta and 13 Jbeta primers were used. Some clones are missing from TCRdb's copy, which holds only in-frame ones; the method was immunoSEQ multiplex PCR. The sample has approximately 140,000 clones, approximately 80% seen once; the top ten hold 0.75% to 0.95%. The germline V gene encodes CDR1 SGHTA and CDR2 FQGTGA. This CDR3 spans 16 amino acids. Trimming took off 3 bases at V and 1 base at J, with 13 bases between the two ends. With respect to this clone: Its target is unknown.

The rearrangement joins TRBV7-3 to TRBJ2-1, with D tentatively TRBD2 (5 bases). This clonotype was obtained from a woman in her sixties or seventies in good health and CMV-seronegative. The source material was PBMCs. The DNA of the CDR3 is TGTGCCAGCAGCTTGGACCCTAGCAGGTCCTACAATGAGCAGTTCTTC. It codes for CASSLDPSRSYNEQFF.